This entry concerns a single T cell receptor (beta chain). The entry originates in a study of blood T cell repertoires in COVID-19. About the study: Samples came from the United States, Italy and Spain, spanning acute and convalescent COVID-19. In each case, the material was cDNA or gDNA derived from T cells, B-cell-depleted T cells, or PBMCs.

Per the original methods: Estimation of nucleated cell counts was performed using reference gene primer amplification. Clones were sequenced by immunoSEQ multiplex PCR, and TCRdb holds only the in-frame ones, with some missing. V, J and clone size derive from that table, while D and trimming were established from the DNA sequence. There are some 66,000 clones in the sample; 91% occur only once, and around 6.7% lies in the top ten. The trim removed 4 bases at V and 4 bases at J, leaving 14 bases unmatched. CDR1 is SGDLS and CDR2 is YYNGEE in the germline V gene. The CDR3 contains 19 residues. This receptor was identified in a human donor in a cohort sampled during active COVID-19. Sequencing was carried out using peripheral blood. V gene TRBV9 combines with J gene TRBJ2-3, with TRBD2 identical over 14 bases. The CDR3 region has the DNA TGTGCCAGCAGCCCCCGGACTAGCGGGGGGCGGCCGCGCGCAGATACGCAGTATTTT. Translating gives CASSPRTSGGRPRADTQYF.